The 9 T cell receptor beta chains presented below share a single source sample, sequenced in a study of T cell changes during pregnancy in multiple sclerosis. Using immunoSEQ multiplex PCR, the repertoire was profiled, and TCRdb retains in-frame clones only, with some absent. The sample records about 36,000 clones, 88% being singletons. Sequencing used CD4+ T cells from peripheral blood mononuclear cells, obtained in the first trimester of pregnancy. These receptors were obtained from a female donor with multiple sclerosis, enrolled in a pregnancy study.

This sequence joins TRBV19 and TRBJ1-3; D unclear. Germline V gene lookup returns CDR1 LNHDA and CDR2 SQIVND (reference sequence). The germline V and J ends were trimmed by 5 bases and 4 bases, with 18 bases remaining between them. The CDR3 is 16 amino acids. CDR3 sequence (DNA): TGTGCCAGTAGTTCGAACCCTGGTGGGCTCGGAAACACCATATATTTT. Translation: CASSSNPGGLGNTIYF.

The chain links TRBV28 to TRBJ1-1; the match to TRBD1 covers 9 bases. CDR3 length: 16 amino acids. V was clipped by 1 base and J by 1 base; unmatched bases: 4. Germline lookup yields CDR1 MDHEN and CDR2 SYDVKM. In nucleotides, the CDR3 is TGTGCCAGCAGTTTATACAGGGGGCAGCCGAACACTGAAGCTTTCTTT. Translating gives CASSLYRGQPNTEAFF.

The chain has TRBV18 and TRBJ1-3; tentative D call: TRBD1 (6 bases). This CDR3 comprises 17 residues. V was cut by 2 bases and J by 0 bases, with 14 bases left in between. Germline loops: CDR1 KGHSH, CDR2 LQKENI. CDR3 residues: CASSPNRAASSGNTIYF. The CDR3 DNA is TGTGCCAGCTCACCAAACAGGGCCGCGAGCTCTGGAAACACCATATATTTT.

This chain uses TRBV5-5 with TRBJ1-2; TRBD1 matches at 8 bases. Germline V lookup: CDR1 SGHKS, CDR2 YYEKEE (reference sequence). With V trimmed by 4 bases and J by 4 bases, 12 bases remained unmatched. This CDR3 comprises 16 residues. CDR3 bases: TGTGCCAGCAGCCCTGGACAGGGCGTACGTGTCTATGGCTACACCTTC. Amino acid sequence: CASSPGQGVRVYGYTF. Full variable domain (missing parts from reference TRBV5-5 and TRBJ1-2): DAGVTQSPTHLIKTRGQQVTLRCSPISGHKSVSWYQQVLGQGPQFIFQYYEKEERGRGNFPDRFSARQFPNYSSELNVNALLLGDSALYLCASSPGQGVRVYGYTFGSGTRLTVV.

This clone was picked up one time. The chain carries TRBV28 and TRBJ2-7, with D possibly matching TRBD1 (5 bases). The V end was cut by 2 bases, the J end by 4 bases, with 18 bases between. The CDR3 contains 16 residues. The germline gives CDR1 MDHEN, CDR2 SYDVKM. The CDR3 nucleotides read TGTGCCAGCAGTTTAAGGGGCCCTCCTTCTGGTTACGAGCAGTACTTC. Its translation: CASSLRGPPSGYEQYF.

The rearrangement joins TRBV5-1 to TRBJ1-2, with 9 bases fitting TRBD1. Germline V lookup: CDR1 SGHRS, CDR2 YFSETQ. The CDR3 loop spans 15 amino acids. The V gene end was trimmed by 1 base and the J gene end by 5 bases; junction bases not matched to a gene: 6. The chain's CDR3 is CASSLMDRGGYGYTF. In DNA, the CDR3 is TGCGCCAGCAGCTTGATGGACAGGGGAGGATATGGCTACACCTTC.

V usage is TRBV28 and J usage is TRBJ1-2, with D unclear. CDR1 is MDHEN and CDR2 is SYDVKM in the germline V gene. The V end was cut by 6 bases, the J end by 3 bases, with 20 bases between. The CDR3 runs 16 residues. Here the CDR3 reads CASSPPEGVGDYGYTF. The CDR3 region has the DNA TGTGCCAGCAGCCCTCCCGAGGGAGTGGGTGACTATGGCTACACCTTC.

The rearrangement links TRBV14 to TRBJ2-7; D is uncertain. Germline V lookup: CDR1 SGHDN, CDR2 FVKESK. Trimming took off 6 bases at V and 2 bases at J, with 11 bases between the two ends. The CDR3 has 13 residues. The CDR3 coding sequence is TGTGCCAGCAGTGCACACCCAACCTACGAGCAGTACTTC. It translates to CASSAHPTYEQYF.

In DNA, the CDR3 is TGTGCCAGCAGCTTTAGGACAGACGCAAACATTCAGTACTTC. It encodes CASSFRTDANIQYF. V usage is TRBV5-6 and J usage is TRBJ2-4, with a weak D call TRBD1 (6 bases). Trimming cost V 2 bases and J 6 bases, with 12 bases left between them. Germline V CDR1 and CDR2: SGHDT, YYEEEE. The CDR3 is made up of 14 amino acids.